This T cell receptor beta chain was sequenced during a study of blood T cell repertoires in COVID-19. About the research overall: The analysed material was cDNA or gDNA that came from T cells, B-cell-depleted T cells, or PBMCs.

Between the trimmed V and J ends, which lost 8 bases and 5 bases, there was a span of 16 bases. The CDR3 spans 14 residues. Germline lookup yields CDR1 MDHEN and CDR2 SYDVKM. Sequencing was performed with immunoSEQ multiplex PCR; in TCRdb, only in-frame clones are kept and a portion is missing. The sample has 150,000 or so clones, 91% seen once; the top ten hold roughly 0.54%. The V call is TRBV28, the J call TRBJ2-1, with a possible D match to TRBD1 (5 bases). Sequences were obtained from peripheral blood. This receptor was obtained from a man aged 50-60 years with acute or convalescent COVID-19. CDR3 protein: CASGYRRAHNEQFF. In DNA, the CDR3 is TGTGCCAGCGGATACCGCAGGGCCCACAATGAGCAGTTCTTC. The variable domain in full, with the rest retrieved from reference TRBV28 and TRBJ2-1, is DVKVTQSSRYLVKRTGEKVFLECVQDMDHENMFWYRQDPGLGLRLIYFSYDVKMKEKGDIPEGYSVSREKKERFSLILESASTNQTSMYLCASGYRRAHNEQFFGPGTRLTVL.